This TCR beta chain appears in the sequencing data of a study of blood T cell repertoires in COVID-19. Overall study context: Some COVID-19 samples were acute and others convalescent; all came from the United States, Italy and Spain. The cDNA or gDNA used as material had been derived from T cells, B-cell-depleted T cells, or PBMCs.

The V end was cut by 5 bases, the J end by 2 bases, with 15 bases between. The CDR3 is 15 amino acids. Germline CDR1 SNHLY, CDR2 FYNNEI. Original methodology: Amplification of reference gene primers provided the estimated nucleated cell counts. This table comes from immunoSEQ multiplex PCR, and its TCRdb copy is limited to in-frame clones, with some not included. That table gives V, J and clone size, and the DNA gave D and trimming. In the table there are about 270,000 clones, 85% of which are singletons. There are a few counts of this clone. The J gene is TRBJ1-1, the V gene TRBV2; D perhaps matches TRBD1 (5 bases). The clonotype originates from a woman in her forties or fifties with active or convalescent COVID-19. The specimen was peripheral blood. CDR3 loop: CASSRRTGGNTEAFF. CDR3 nucleotides: TGTGCCAGCAGTCGCAGGACGGGGGGAAACACTGAAGCTTTCTTT.